This entry features one TCR beta chain sequence. This sample is drawn from a study of blood T cell repertoires in COVID-19. TCRdb's table, derived via immunoSEQ multiplex PCR, lists solely in-frame clones and lacks some. Of more than 250,000 clones in the sample, 80% to 90% were seen once. Grouping used clinical history reported by participants in a survey and questionnaire. What the recovered Cohort 3 donors had was two negative PCRs, clearance, or symptom resolution. Germline V CDR1 and CDR2: MNHEY, SVGAGI. The CDR3 is 15 amino acids. Trimming pared 5 bases from V and 8 bases from J, leaving 16 bases between.

Sample: PBMCs or T cells enriched from blood (not recorded which). V is TRBV6-5 and J is TRBJ1-6, with a tentative D call TRBD1 (6 bases). The origin of this receptor is a woman aged 18-30 years who had recovered from COVID-19. Written as DNA, the CDR3 is TGTGCCAGCAGTAGGGGGACGTTTTTGGATTCACCCCTCCACTTT. This codes for CASSRGTFLDSPLHF.